The 11 T cell receptor beta chains listed next were all sequenced from one sample in a study of blood T cell repertoires in COVID-19. Generated by immunoSEQ multiplex PCR, the TCRdb table keeps only in-frame clones and is missing some. The sample holds fewer than 300,000 clones, about 80% seen once. The sample was peripheral blood. These receptors originate from a woman aged 80 or over with acute or convalescent COVID-19.

The CDR3 region has the DNA TGTGCCAGCAGTTACTTAGGACTTAATGAAAAACTGTTTTTT. This gives the protein CASSYLGLNEKLFF. The chain employs TRBV6-6 and TRBJ1-4, with no clear D. CDR3 size: 14 residues. Deletions cut 1 base from V and 4 bases from J, with 7 bases between. In germline, CDR1 is MNHNY, CDR2 SVGAGI (reference sequence).

Note on this clone: Distinct nucleotide sequences in the sample also encode this CDR3. The chain combines TRBV9 with TRBJ1-1; no firm D call. V lost 0 bases, J lost 1 base, and 4 bases lay in between. This CDR3 contains 13 residues. Germline-derived CDR1 and CDR2 are SGDLS and YYNGEE. The CDR3, as DNA: TGTGCCAGCAGCGTAGCAGGGAACACTGAAGCTTTCTTT. Residues: CASSVAGNTEAFF. Variable domain in full (rest from reference TRBV9 and TRBJ1-1): DSGVTQTPKHLITATGQRVTLRCSPRSGDLSVYWYQQSLDQGLQFLIQYYNGEERAKGNILERFSAQQFPDLHSELNLSSLELGDSALYFCASSVAGNTEAFFGQGTRLTVV.

This rearrangement joins TRBV27 to TRBJ1-1; weak D call: TRBD1 (5 bases). The germline V gene encodes CDR1 MNHEY and CDR2 SMNVEV (reference sequence). Trimming stripped 6 bases from V and 5 bases from J, with 13 bases between. The CDR3 is 13 amino acids. The CDR3 loop reads CASRAGGVTEAFF. DNA for the CDR3: TGTGCCAGCAGGGCCGGGGGAGTTACTGAAGCTTTCTTT.

The chain uses TRBV11-2 and TRBJ2-7, with D possibly TRBD1 on 5 matching bases. Germline CDR1 is SGHAT and CDR2 is FQNNGV. V dropped 4 bases and J dropped 5 bases, with 15 bases sitting between them. This CDR3 is 14 amino acids long. The CDR3: CASSSSRAPHEQYF. In nucleotides, the CDR3 is TGTGCCAGCAGCTCCTCCAGGGCCCCCCACGAGCAGTACTTC.

This clone turned up a few times. The J gene is TRBJ1-5, the V gene TRBV19; no definite D call. Trimming cost V 3 bases and J 0 bases, with 12 bases left between them. CDR1 is LNHDA and CDR2 is SQIVND in the germline V gene (reference sequence). CDR3 length: 16 amino acids. CDR3 in amino acids: CASSMRWAFSNQPQHF. CDR3 nucleotide sequence: TGTGCCAGTAGTATGAGATGGGCCTTTAGCAATCAGCCCCAGCATTTT.

The J gene is TRBJ1-2, the V gene TRBV2; D call uncertain. The V end lost 6 bases, the J end lost 8 bases, and 10 bases lay between the germline ends. The length of the CDR3 is 11 residues. Germline V gene lookup returns CDR1 SNHLY and CDR2 FYNNEI. The CDR3 region is CASSEYTGYTF. CDR3 in DNA: TGTGCCAGCAGCGAATACACAGGCTACACCTTC. Together with reference TRBV2 and TRBJ1-2, the CDR3 gives the full variable domain: EPEVTQTPSHQVTQMGQEVILRCVPISNHLYFYWYRQILGQKVEFLVSFYNNEISEKSEIFDDQFSVERPDGSNFTLKIRSTKLEDSAMYFCASSEYTGYTFGSGTRLTVV.

V gene TRBV7-8 combines with J gene TRBJ2-2, with 7 bases aligning to TRBD1. The CDR3 runs to 17 residues. The germline CDR1 and CDR2 sequences are SGHVS and FQNEAQ. The ends lost 3 bases at V and 5 bases at J; junction bases unmatched: 12. The CDR3 here is CASSFRSGAGGTGELFF. CDR3 DNA: TGTGCCAGCAGCTTTAGAAGTGGGGCAGGGGGAACCGGGGAGCTGTTTTTT.

The rearrangement uses TRBV10-3 and TRBJ1-2; no firm D call. Trimming cost V 0 bases and J 11 bases, with 13 bases left between them. The germline V gene has CDR1 ENHRY and CDR2 SYGVKD. The CDR3 sequence is 13 residues long. CDR3 amino acids: CAISESVGLEYTF. The CDR3 DNA follows: TGTGCCATCAGTGAGTCGGTTGGCTTGGAGTACACCTTC.

This clone was observed a few times. The chain employs TRBV7-9 and TRBJ2-5; 12 nucleotides match TRBD2. The CDR3 is made up of 18 amino acids. V gave up 5 bases and J gave up 5 bases; unmatched junction bases: 15. Germline V CDR1 and CDR2: SEHNR, FQNEAQ (reference sequence). The CDR3 is CASSPGWGPGLAGETQYF. In DNA form, the CDR3 reads TGTGCCAGCAGCCCCGGTTGGGGGCCGGGACTAGCGGGCGAGACCCAGTACTTC.

The rearrangement uses TRBV3-1 (or the pseudogene TRBV3-2) and TRBJ2-3; 11 bases line up with TRBD2. The V and J ends lost 1 base and 3 bases, in that order; junction bases with no gene match: 6. The CDR3 consists of 17 residues. Per the germline V gene, CDR1 is LGHDT and CDR2 is YNNKEL (reference sequence). In DNA, the CDR3 is TGTGCCAGCAGCCAAGGATATTCTAGCGGGGGGACAGATACGCAGTATTTT. Translation gives CASSQGYSSGGTDTQYF.

V gene TRBV6-2 or TRBV6-3 combines with J gene TRBJ2-1; TRBD2 is a possible D gene (5 bases). The CDR3 runs to 12 residues. V lost 3 bases and J 8 bases, leaving 8 bases between the germline ends. CDR1 is MNHEY, CDR2 SVGEGT, per germline. The CDR3 region has the DNA TGTGCCAGCAGTTATCTGGAGGATGAGCAGTTCTTC. Translating gives CASSYLEDEQFF.